This T cell receptor (beta chain) was captured by sequencing in a study of a mutant IDH1 vaccine in newly diagnosed glioma (dated by TCRdb to the early 2020s). A note on the overall study: Vaccination started 4-6 weeks after radiotherapy alone, or was given together with temozolomide cycles in the groups whose treatment included chemotherapy. The roughly 34 treated patients were around 62% male and roughly 38% female, with a mean age of approximately 40 years. Before enrollment, most patients had been given radiochemotherapy with temozolomide as standard therapy, while the rest had received either radiotherapy alone or temozolomide alone. The week-35 safety follow-up was designated visit V12, and the week-47 end of study was designated visit V13. Peripheral blood was drawn at six visits: V03 (baseline), V05, V07, V10, V12 and V13. Longitudinal TCRB deep sequencing was performed for approximately 24 treated patients wherever samples were available for exploratory analyses.

Read against the paper, the sample's time point label means: week 47, end of study. Each vaccine dose, consisting of 300 ug of a 20-mer mutant IDH1 peptide in Montanide, was administered subcutaneously with topical imiquimod. Across visits V03 through V10, patients got a total of eight vaccinations, given in weeks 1, 3, 5, 7, 11, 15, 19 and 23. Donors had newly diagnosed WHO grade 3 or 4 IDH1-mutant astrocytomas with loss of nuclear ATRX. The samples were drawn from NOA16, a multicentre, single-arm, open-label phase I trial in Germany that tested a mutant IDH1 peptide vaccine in humans for the first time. Genomic DNA for TCRB sequencing was isolated from EDTA blood with the DNeasy Blood and Tissue Kit. What the research found in general, with its limitations: Across multiple MHC alleles, vaccine-induced immune responses were seen in around 93% of patients. Selection of PBMC samples for TCRB deep sequencing was based on availability. Pseudoprogression seemed to be unrelated to changes in the top peripheral T cell clonotypes found by TCRB sequencing. The authors noted that analyses of patient blood samples could not be reproduced because of sample limitations.

Worth noting for this clone: There is no known antigen for this receptor. Base-call qualities are not available, and no considerably larger clone is one nucleotide away.

CDR1 and CDR2, per the germline V gene, are SGHTA and FQGNSA. Unmatched junction bases come to 9, with V trimmed by 1 base and J by 1 base. The CDR3 sequence holds 19 residues, the cysteine and phenylalanine included. CDR3 DNA is the only sequence kept; it has 57 bases, read in frame from the first base. The receptor library was made with the immunoSEQ multiplex PCR assay. Rearranged TCR beta chain sequences were amplified with the hsTCRB Kit following the manufacturer's protocol. An Illumina MiSeq was used to sequence the TCRB libraries. Per the source publication's procedure: The proprietary platform of the kit vendor was used for demultiplexing, trimming and gene mapping. TCRdb obtained this table from immuneACCESS and retained in-frame rearrangements with V and J assigned. These tables miss some clones; where compared with another copy, unresolved V genes account for less than half of the shortfall, and the remainder is unexplained. Clone size and V and J calls were adopted from that table, with D and trimming inferred from the DNA. A total of about 34,000 clones appear in this sample, approximately 87% of them only once. The ten biggest clones cover 9.5% to 15% of the sample.

Sequencing was performed on PBMCs, taken from a glioma patient whose treatment included an IDH1 peptide vaccine. The origin of this receptor is a woman in her twenties or thirties with glioma. The chain links TRBV7-2 with TRBJ2-2, and 10 junctional nucleotides match TRBD2. The CDR3 is CASSLVGLAGARNTGELFF. The DNA is as follows: TGTGCCAGCAGCTTAGTCGGGCTAGCGGGGGCCAGGAACACCGGGGAGCTGTTTTTT.